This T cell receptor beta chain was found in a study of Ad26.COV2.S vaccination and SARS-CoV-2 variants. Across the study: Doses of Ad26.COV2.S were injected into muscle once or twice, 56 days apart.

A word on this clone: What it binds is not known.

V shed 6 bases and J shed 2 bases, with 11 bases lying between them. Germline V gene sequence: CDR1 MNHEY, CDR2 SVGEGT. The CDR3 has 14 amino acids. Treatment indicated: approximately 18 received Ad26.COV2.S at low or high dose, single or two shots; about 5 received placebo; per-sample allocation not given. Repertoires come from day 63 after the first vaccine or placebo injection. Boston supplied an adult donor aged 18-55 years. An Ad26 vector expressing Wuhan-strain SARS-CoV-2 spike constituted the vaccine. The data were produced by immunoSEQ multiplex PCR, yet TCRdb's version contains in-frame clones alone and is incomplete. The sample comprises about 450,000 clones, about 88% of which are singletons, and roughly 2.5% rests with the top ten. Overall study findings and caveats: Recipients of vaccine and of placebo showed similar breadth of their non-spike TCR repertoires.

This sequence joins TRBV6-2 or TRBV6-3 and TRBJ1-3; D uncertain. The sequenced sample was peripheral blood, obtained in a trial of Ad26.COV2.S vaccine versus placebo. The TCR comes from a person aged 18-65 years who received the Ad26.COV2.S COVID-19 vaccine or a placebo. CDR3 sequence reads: CASSLWTAGNTIYF. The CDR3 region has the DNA TGTGCCAGCAGCCTCTGGACGGCTGGAAACACCATATATTTT.